A selection of T cell receptor beta chains follows, all from one sample in a study of blood T cell repertoires in COVID-19. The data were produced by immunoSEQ multiplex PCR, yet TCRdb's version contains in-frame clones alone and is incomplete. The sample consists of 250,000 to 300,000 clones, around 90% of them appearing once. Sequencing was performed on PBMCs or T cells enriched from blood (not recorded which). These TCRs come from a woman aged 25-40 years who had recovered from COVID-19. The CDR3 runs from the conserved cysteine through the conserved F or W. Fields, in order: clone size, J gene, D gene, V gene, CDR3 DNA, CDR3 protein. D genes are given only for firm matches. A clone size is listed for some rows: how often the clone was seen (once, few, many), or a class if it is expanded.

>once|TRBJ2-2|TRBD2|TRBV7-2
TGTGCCAGCAGCTCAAGACTAGCGGAAAACACCGGGGAGCTGTTTTTT
CASSSRLAENTGELFF
>NA|TRBJ2-7|TRBD2|TRBV5-1
TGCGCCAGCAGCTTGGGTAGCGGGAGTCTACGGGAGCAGTACTTC
CASSLGSGSLREQYF
>NA|TRBJ2-7|NA|TRBV29-1
TGCAGCGTTGAAGGTATAGAAAACTCCTACGAGCAGTACTTC
CSVEGIENSYEQYF
>NA|TRBJ2-3|TRBD2|TRBV15
TGTGCCACCAGCATCGAACTAGCGGTCACAGATACGCAGTATTTT
CATSIELAVTDTQYF
>once|TRBJ2-7|NA|TRBV28
TGTGCCAGCACCCCGGGACAATCATACGAGCAGTACTTC
CASTPGQSYEQYF
>NA|TRBJ2-1|TRBD1|TRBV27
TGTGCCAGCAGTTTAAAGGGACAGGGGAACAATGAGCAGTTCTTC
CASSLKGQGNNEQFF
>NA|TRBJ2-1|NA|TRBV15
TGTGCCACCAGCAGAATGGACACACACAATGAGCAGTTCTTC
CATSRMDTHNEQFF
>NA|TRBJ2-7|TRBD1|TRBV5-6
TGTGCCAGCAGCTTGGGGGGACAGCTCATCTCCTACGAGCAGTACTTC
CASSLGGQLISYEQYF
>NA|TRBJ2-7|TRBD1|TRBV5-1
TGCGCCAGCAGCTGGGACCGAGGGGGACAGGGCACCTACGAGCAGTACTTC
CASSWDRGGQGTYEQYF
>NA|TRBJ1-5|NA|TRBV30
TGTGCCTGGAGTCTCGGTAGCAATCAGCCCCAGCATTTT
CAWSLGSNQPQHF
>NA|TRBJ1-2|NA|TRBV19
TGTGCCAGTAACCCAGGCACGGGGGGCTATGGCTACACCTTC
CASNPGTGGYGYTF
>NA|TRBJ2-1|NA|TRBV10-3
TGTGCCATCAGCCTGACAGTATACAATGAGCAGTTCTTC
CAISLTVYNEQFF
>NA|TRBJ2-5|TRBD2|TRBV15
TGTGCCACCAGCAGCGGTGGGACTAGCCGACAGTACCAAGAGACCCAGTACTTC
CATSSGGTSRQYQETQYF
>NA|TRBJ2-5|NA|TRBV28
TGTGCCAGCAGTCCTGGGGCTAAGACTGCCCAGTACCAAGAGACCCAGTACTTC
CASSPGAKTAQYQETQYF
>NA|TRBJ2-4|NA|TRBV10-1
TGCGCCAGCAGTGATGTCCGGGGCATTCAGTACTTC
CASSDVRGIQYF